Each of the 23 T cell receptor beta chains below was sequenced from the same sample in a study of cytomegalovirus exposure and HLA in healthy donors. The PCR had 60 Vbeta and 13 Jbeta primers. Sequencing was performed with immunoSEQ multiplex PCR; in TCRdb, only in-frame clones are kept and a portion is missing. The repertoire holds just over 200,000 clones, 82% seen once, with about 2.5% in the top ten. Material: PBMCs. These TCRs come from a woman aged 40-49 years in good health and CMV-seronegative.

This sequence joins TRBV9 and TRBJ2-2, with D possibly matching TRBD2 (6 bases). Germline V gene lookup returns CDR1 SGDLS and CDR2 YYNGEE. Trimming cost V 1 base and J 1 base, with 14 bases left between them. The CDR3 consists of 17 residues. The CDR3 region is CASSVSAGRENTGELFF. The DNA for the CDR3 is TGTGCCAGCAGCGTAAGTGCGGGGCGGGAGAACACCGGGGAGCTGTTTTTT.

This chain connects TRBV27 to TRBJ2-5; the match to TRBD2 covers 12 bases. The CDR3 has 15 amino acids. Germline loops: CDR1 MNHEY, CDR2 SMNVEV (reference sequence). V trimming: 5 bases; J trimming: 6 bases; junction bases outside the gene matches: 7. The CDR3 loop reads CASSLGTSGPKTQYF. The CDR3 DNA reads TGTGCCAGCAGTCTCGGGACTAGCGGGCCTAAGACCCAGTACTTC.

The chain couples TRBV7-2 to TRBJ2-1; maybe TRBD2 (5 bases). CDR1 is SGHTA, CDR2 FQGNSA, per germline. The CDR3 consists of 12 residues. Deletions cut 1 base from V and 10 bases from J, with 8 bases between. The CDR3 DNA sequence: TGTGCCAGCAGCTTAGTGCTAGCCGAGCAGTTCTTC. This encodes CASSLVLAEQFF. The full variable domain, rest sourced from reference TRBV7-2 and TRBJ2-1, is GAGVSQSPSNKVTEKGKDVELRCDPISGHTALYWYRQSLGQGLEFLIYFQGNSAPDKSGLPSDRFSAERTGGSVSTLTIQRTQQEDSAVYLCASSLVLAEQFFGPGTRLTVL.

This chain links TRBV2 with TRBJ1-3, with 9 nucleotides matching TRBD1. Germline V gene sequence: CDR1 SNHLY, CDR2 FYNNEI. CDR3 length: 13 amino acids. The ends lost 4 bases at V and 7 bases at J; junction bases unmatched: 2. CDR3: CASSGDRVNTIYF. Here the CDR3 DNA reads TGTGCCAGCAGTGGGGACAGGGTGAACACCATATATTTT. Full variable domain (remainder filled in from reference TRBV2 and TRBJ1-3): EPEVTQTPSHQVTQMGQEVILRCVPISNHLYFYWYRQILGQKVEFLVSFYNNEISEKSEIFDDQFSVERPDGSNFTLKIRSTKLEDSAMYFCASSGDRVNTIYFGEGSWLTVV.

The chain recombines TRBV10-2 with TRBJ2-5, with D tentatively TRBD1 (5 bases). V was shortened by 6 bases and J by 2 bases, with 13 bases between the two germline ends. This CDR3 is 14 amino acids long. CDR1 is WSHSY and CDR2 is SAAADI in the germline V gene. The CDR3 region is CASSIRTPQETQYF. The CDR3 bases are TGCGCCAGCAGCATAAGGACACCTCAAGAGACCCAGTACTTC.

This clone was seen a single time. The chain carries TRBV6-6 and TRBJ1-1, with a weak D call TRBD1 (5 bases). This CDR3 is built from 15 residues. V was trimmed by 5 bases and J by 0 bases, leaving 13 bases between them. The germline V gene encodes CDR1 MNHNY and CDR2 SVGAGI (reference sequence). CDR3 protein: CASSPRQSMNTEAFF. CDR3 DNA: TGTGCCAGCAGTCCCAGACAGAGTATGAACACTGAAGCTTTCTTT.

The count of this clone is one. The chain couples TRBV7-2 to TRBJ2-3; D is possibly TRBD2 (5 bases). Germline V lookup: CDR1 SGHTA, CDR2 FQGNSA. Deletions cut 3 bases from V and 3 bases from J, with 10 bases between. The length of the CDR3 is 14 residues. In DNA, the CDR3 is TGTGCCAGCAGCTTTCAACTAGAAACAGATACGCAGTATTTT. This translates into CASSFQLETDTQYF.

The chain links TRBV28 to TRBJ1-4; maybe TRBD1 (6 bases). Trimming left V 4 bases short and J 8 bases short, with 29 bases between. The CDR3 sequence is 19 residues long. Germline V gene sequence: CDR1 MDHEN, CDR2 SYDVKM. CDR3 amino acids: CASSSHYLVKRGTQEKLFF. The CDR3 nucleotides read TGTGCCAGCAGTTCCCATTACCTTGTTAAAAGGGGGACCCAAGAAAAACTGTTTTTT.

This clone appeared a few times. V gene TRBV27 combines with J gene TRBJ2-2; D unclear. The germline gives CDR1 MNHEY, CDR2 SMNVEV (reference sequence). Trimming took 5 bases from V and 4 from J, leaving 5 bases between them. CDR3 length: 12 amino acids. CDR3 region: CASSRFTGELFF. The CDR3 DNA reads as TGTGCCAGCAGTCGTTTCACCGGGGAGCTGTTTTTT.

The chain is built from TRBV2 and TRBJ1-2; TRBD1 is a possible D gene (6 bases). The germline V gene has CDR1 SNHLY and CDR2 FYNNEI. CDR3 length: 14 amino acids. V was cut by 6 bases and J by 8 bases, with 19 bases left in between. CDR3 region: CASSGNSGVGGYTF. In DNA, the CDR3 is TGTGCCAGCAGCGGTAACTCAGGGGTCGGCGGCTACACCTTC.

The J gene is TRBJ2-7, the V gene TRBV1; the D call TRBD2 from the table was never checked on the DNA. TRBV1 is classified as a pseudogene. The CDR3 totals 15 residues. The CDR3 nucleotides are TGCACCAGCAGCCAACCAGGACTAGCGGGAGACGAGCAGTACTTC. It yields the protein CTSSQPGLAGDEQYF.

The chain couples TRBV7-8 to TRBJ2-7; TRBD1 matches at 9 bases. Germline-derived CDR1 and CDR2 are SGHVS and FQNEAQ. CDR3 size: 14 residues. The trim removed 6 bases at V and 5 bases at J, leaving 8 bases unmatched. In DNA, the CDR3 is TGTGCCAGCAGACCAGGGACAGGGAACGACGAGCAGTACTTC. Translated, it gives CASRPGTGNDEQYF. The whole variable domain, filled in from reference TRBV7-8 and TRBJ2-7, reads GAGVSQSPRYKVAKRGQDVALRCDPISGHVSLFWYQQALGQGPEFLTYFQNEAQLDKSGLPSDRFFAERPEGSVSTLKIQRTQQEDSAVYLCASRPGTGNDEQYFGPGTRLTVT.

This chain connects TRBV29-1 to TRBJ1-1; 9 positions match TRBD1. The CDR3 consists of 13 residues. The germline V gene has CDR1 SQVTM and CDR2 ANQGSEA. J gave up 3 bases and V 6 bases, and 5 bases lay outside the gene matches. The CDR3 DNA reads TGCAGCGTAGGGACAGGGACGGACACTGAAGCTTTCTTT. This encodes CSVGTGTDTEAFF.

The V call is TRBV28, the J call TRBJ2-7, with a tentative D call TRBD2 (6 bases). The V and J ends lost 5 bases and 0 bases respectively, with 14 bases between them. The CDR3 runs 15 residues. The V gene's germline CDR1 is MDHEN and CDR2 SYDVKM. The CDR3 sequence: CASSGGWASSYEQYF. In nucleotides, the CDR3 is TGTGCCAGCAGTGGGGGGTGGGCCAGCTCCTACGAGCAGTACTTC.

V is TRBV7-2 and J is TRBJ1-5; D is unresolved. The CDR3 contains 16 residues. Germline loops: CDR1 SGHTA, CDR2 FQGNSA. Between the trimmed V and J ends, which lost 6 bases and 9 bases, there was a span of 24 bases. This chain's CDR3 is CASSIHQRVLVRPQHF. CDR3 nucleotide sequence: TGTGCCAGCAGTATACACCAGCGTGTGTTGGTTCGGCCCCAGCATTTT.

The rearrangement links TRBV28 to TRBJ2-4; TRBD2 matches 8 bases. Germline V lookup: CDR1 MDHEN, CDR2 SYDVKM. V lost 10 bases to trimming and J lost 2 bases; unmatched junction nucleotides: 10. This CDR3 contains 15 residues. CDR3 in DNA: TGTGCCACCCTCAAGAGCGGGAGACCCAAAAACATTCAGTACTTC. It is translated as CATLKSGRPKNIQYF. Looking up the rest from reference TRBV28 and TRBJ2-4 gives the full variable domain: DVKVTQSSRYLVKRTGEKVFLECVQDMDHENMFWYRQDPGLGLRLIYFSYDVKMKEKGDIPEGYSVSREKKERFSLILESASTNQTSMYLCATLKSGRPKNIQYFGAGTRLSVL.

This clone has only one observation. This chain uses TRBV27 with TRBJ2-3, with a tentative D call TRBD2 (6 bases). Trimming shortened V by 10 bases and J by 4 bases, and 18 bases separated the two germline ends. The CDR3 spans 14 residues. Germline V CDR1 and CDR2: MNHEY, SMNVEV (reference sequence). CDR3 nucleotide sequence: TGTGCCATACGACTAGGGCCTTTAGCAGATACGCAGTATTTT. It is translated as CAIRLGPLADTQYF.

The chain couples TRBV25-1 to TRBJ1-5, with TRBD1 identical over 9 bases. There are 15 residues in the CDR3. With 4 bases clipped from V and 6 bases from J, the junction kept 7 bases outside the gene matches. Germline V gene lookup returns CDR1 MGHDK and CDR2 SYGVNS. The chain's CDR3 is CASSGPGQGRQPQHF. The CDR3 region has the DNA TGTGCCAGCAGTGGGCCGGGACAGGGTCGTCAGCCCCAGCATTTT.

About this clone: Germline and junction disagree at one end, which may indicate a read error. In nucleotides, the CDR3 is TGTGCCAGCAGACTAGGACTAGCGGGAGGTAGAAACTCCCACAATGAGCAGTTCTTC. Translating it yields CASRLGLAGGRNSHNEQFF. This chain uses TRBV4-2 with TRBJ2-1, with 14 nucleotides matching TRBD2. This CDR3 has 19 amino acids. CDR1 is LGHNA and CDR2 is YNFKEQ in the germline V gene.

This rearrangement joins TRBV29-1 to TRBJ2-2; TRBD2 is a possible D gene (5 bases). The CDR3 extends over 15 amino acids. CDR1 SQVTM and CDR2 ANQGSEA come from the germline V gene. V lost 6 bases to trimming and J lost 1 base, with 15 bases between them. CDR3: CSVPRREGNTGELFF. For the CDR3, the DNA is TGCAGCGTCCCCCGACGTGAGGGGAACACCGGGGAGCTGTTTTTT.

The V call is TRBV18, the J call TRBJ1-2, with 11 bases fitting TRBD1. The CDR3 length is 17 residues. V shed 6 bases and J 5 bases; nucleotides not matched to a gene: 14. Per the germline V gene, CDR1 is KGHSH and CDR2 is LQKENI. In DNA, the CDR3 is TGTGCCAGCTCCCCCGGGACAGGGGGTTCCGGTCATTATGGCTACACCTTC. This sequence encodes CASSPGTGGSGHYGYTF.

This chain joins TRBV5-6 and TRBJ2-1; D unclear. Trimming left V 0 bases short and J 7 bases short, with 17 bases between. The CDR3 extends over 16 amino acids. Germline V gives CDR1 SGHDT, CDR2 YYEEEE. CDR3 DNA: TGTGCCAGCAGCTTGGGATTTACCCTAGACGGGAATGAGCAGTTCTTC. Its translation: CASSLGFTLDGNEQFF.

The V call is TRBV5-1, the J call TRBJ2-7; 9 nucleotides align to TRBD1. Trimming took 0 bases from V and 0 from J; bases not matched to a gene: 1. Germline CDR1 is SGHRS and CDR2 is YFSETQ. The CDR3 spans 15 residues. CDR3 region: CASSLEGQGSYEQYF. The CDR3 DNA reads TGCGCCAGCAGCTTGGAGGGACAGGGCTCCTACGAGCAGTACTTC.